The 2 T cell receptor beta chains reported below all come from one sample, sequenced in a study of T cell responses to AZD1222 COVID-19 vaccine. TCRdb's table, derived via immunoSEQ multiplex PCR, lists solely in-frame clones and lacks some. The table has over 85,000 clones, roughly 90% seen once. The sample was peripheral blood, taken on day 0 of AZD1222 vaccination. These receptors were taken from an adult in good health.

The chain is built from TRBV7-6 and TRBJ2-1; D is perhaps TRBD1 (5 bases). The CDR3 length is 16 residues. In germline, CDR1 is SGHVS, CDR2 FNYEAQ. The V gene lost 5 bases and the J gene lost 0 bases, with 14 bases spanning the gap. CDR3 nucleotide sequence: TGTGCCAGCAGCCGAACAGGAGCTAGCTCCTACAATGAGCAGTTCTTC. Protein sequence: CASSRTGASSYNEQFF.

The chain employs TRBV19 and TRBJ1-2, with TRBD1 matching over 9 bases. CDR3 length: 16 residues. After removal of 7 bases from V and 3 bases from J, the junction contained 12 bases not matched to a gene. Germline V CDR1 and CDR2: LNHDA, SQIVND (reference sequence). CDR3 residues: CASTKRDREWDYGYTF. The CDR3 nucleotides read TGTGCCAGTACCAAGCGGGACAGGGAGTGGGACTATGGCTACACCTTC.